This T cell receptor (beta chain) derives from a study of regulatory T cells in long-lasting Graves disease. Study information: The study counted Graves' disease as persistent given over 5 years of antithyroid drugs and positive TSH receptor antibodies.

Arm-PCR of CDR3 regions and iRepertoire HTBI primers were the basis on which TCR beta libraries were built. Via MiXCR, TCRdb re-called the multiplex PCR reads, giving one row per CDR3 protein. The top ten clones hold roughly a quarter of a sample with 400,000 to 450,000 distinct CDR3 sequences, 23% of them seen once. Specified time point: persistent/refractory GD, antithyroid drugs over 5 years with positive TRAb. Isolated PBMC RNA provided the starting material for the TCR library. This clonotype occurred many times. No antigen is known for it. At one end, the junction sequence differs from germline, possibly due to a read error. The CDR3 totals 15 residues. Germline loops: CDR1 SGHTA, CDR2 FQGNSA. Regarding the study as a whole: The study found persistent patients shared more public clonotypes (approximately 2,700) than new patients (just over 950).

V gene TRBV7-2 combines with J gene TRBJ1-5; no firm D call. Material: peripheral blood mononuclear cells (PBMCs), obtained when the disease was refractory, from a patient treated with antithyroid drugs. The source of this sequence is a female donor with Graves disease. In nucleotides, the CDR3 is TGTGCCAGCAGCTTAGTCGGTCCGGGCAACCAGCCCCAGCATTTT. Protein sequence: CASSLVGPGNQPQHF.